This T cell receptor beta chain was documented in a study of regulatory T cells in long-lasting Graves disease. Building of the TCR beta libraries involved iRepertoire HTBI primers and Arm-PCR of CDR3 regions. One entry per CDR3 protein results from TCRdb running MiXCR on the multiplex PCR reads. This table has hundreds of thousands of distinct CDR3 sequences, 13% appearing once. This clonotype was recorded a few times. What it binds is not known. CDR1 and CDR2 (germline): LGHNT, FRNRAP. CDR3 length: 14 amino acids. Time point: newly diagnosed GD, antithyroid drugs for less than 3 months. PBMC-derived RNA was used for the TCR library. Study results and limitations: The work looked only at peripheral blood and did not look at thyroid tissue.

A further study also used this sample, focusing on T cells in Graves' hyperthyroidism and ophthalmopathy.

This chain joins TRBV12-5 and TRBJ2-4; D is unresolved. The J call is in doubt because the DNA end fits TRBJ1-2 better. The specimen comprised peripheral blood mononuclear cells (PBMCs), sampled at new diagnosis, from a patient treated with antithyroid drugs. The sequence came from a man aged 25-40 years with Graves disease. The CDR3 region is CASGLPRGVIGYTF. DNA of the CDR3: TGTGCTAGTGGTTTGCCCCGGGGAGTTATTGGCTACACCTTC.